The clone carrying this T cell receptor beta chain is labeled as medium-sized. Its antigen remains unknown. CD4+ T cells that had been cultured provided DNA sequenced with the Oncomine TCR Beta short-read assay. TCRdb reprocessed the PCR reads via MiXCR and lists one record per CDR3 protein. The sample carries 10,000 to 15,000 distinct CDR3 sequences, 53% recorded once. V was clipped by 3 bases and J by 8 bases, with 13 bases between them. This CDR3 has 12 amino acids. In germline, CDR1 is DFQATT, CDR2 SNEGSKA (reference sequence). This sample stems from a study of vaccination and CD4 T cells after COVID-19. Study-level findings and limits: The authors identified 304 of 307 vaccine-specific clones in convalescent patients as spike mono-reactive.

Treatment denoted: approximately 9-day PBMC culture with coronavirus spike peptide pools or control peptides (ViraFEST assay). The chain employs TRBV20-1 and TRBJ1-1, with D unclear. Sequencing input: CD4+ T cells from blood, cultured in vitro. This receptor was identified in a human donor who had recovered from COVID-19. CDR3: CSASGVGSEAFF. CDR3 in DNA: TGCAGTGCTAGCGGGGTCGGAAGCGAAGCTTTCTTT.